This T cell receptor beta chain is drawn from a study of T cell responses to AZD1222 COVID-19 vaccine. The assay was immunoSEQ multiplex PCR, and TCRdb's table has in-frame clones only and misses some. The sample has roughly 120,000 clones, about nine tenths seen once. As for this clone: Its antigen remains unidentified.

Study results and limitations: Receipt of two AZD1222 doses was followed by a rise in Spike-specific TCR breadth and depth. Females made up more of the donors, who were largely white British, and clonal diversity may have come out too low. Only six people who got AZD1222 tested seropositive at baseline.

This sequence was found in an adult in good health. Sequencing used peripheral blood, obtained on day 0 of AZD1222 vaccination.

CDR3 sequence (DNA): TGTGCCAGCAGCATCGACAGGGGTCACAACAATGAGCAGTTCTTC. Its protein is CASSIDRGHNNEQFF. J is TRBJ2-1 and V is TRBV7-3; 8 bases match TRBD1. From germline, CDR1 is SGHTA and CDR2 FQGTGA. V lost 5 bases and J lost 5; bases outside the gene matches: 8. The CDR3 length is 15 residues.